These 15 T cell receptor beta chains share one sample of origin, sequenced in a study of monozygotic twins with inflammatory bowel disease. TCRdb reanalyzed the 5' RACE reads, giving one entry per CDR3 protein sequence and no DNA. This sample contains around 380,000 distinct CDR3 sequences. Sequenced: blood. The origin of the receptors is a human donor with ulcerative colitis or Crohn's disease, or a healthy co-twin of an affected twin (not recorded which).

V and J are TRBV29-1 and TRBJ2-7; no DNA is available, so the TRBD1 call from TCRdb remains unchecked. The V gene's germline CDR1 is SQVTM and CDR2 ANQGSEA. The CDR3 has 12 amino acids. CDR3 sequence: CSVAGVGYEQYF.

The rearrangement joins TRBV2 to TRBJ2-3; TCRdb selects TRBD1, and the lack of DNA leaves this call unchecked. Per the germline V gene, CDR1 is SNHLY and CDR2 is FYNNEI. The CDR3 is made up of 14 amino acids. This CDR3 is CASRRTGDPDTQYF.

The gene calls are TRBV29-1 and TRBJ2-1; the TRBD2 assignment by TCRdb is unverifiable without DNA. CDR3 length: 14 residues. The germline CDR1 and CDR2 sequences are SQVTM and ANQGSEA. The CDR3 sequence is CSVAPGLLIDEQFF.

The rearrangement joins TRBV6-2 or TRBV6-3 to TRBJ2-1; TCRdb designates TRBD1, a call that cannot be tested without DNA. This CDR3 contains 19 residues. Looked up from germline, CDR1 is MNHEY and CDR2 is SVGEGT. The CDR3 reads CASSYPDALSPSIHNEQFF.

The J gene is TRBJ2-1, the V gene TRBV24-1; absent DNA, TCRdb's TRBD1 call cannot be checked. This CDR3 is built from 16 residues. Per the germline V gene, CDR1 is KGHDR and CDR2 is SFDVKD. The CDR3 sequence is CATSDGVPSSYNEQFF.

The rearrangement uses TRBV10-3 and TRBJ2-7. From germline, CDR1 is ENHRY and CDR2 SYGVKD. CDR3 length: 11 amino acids. Here the CDR3 reads CAISEDTWQYF.

The chain links TRBV14 to TRBJ1-2. CDR3 length: 13 residues. Germline loops: CDR1 SGHDN, CDR2 FVKESK. CDR3 protein: CASSQVRRNGYTF.

V is TRBV27 and J is TRBJ1-2. This CDR3 contains 13 residues. Germline V gene data show CDR1 as MNHEY and CDR2 as SMNVEV (reference sequence). The CDR3 sequence is CASSLQGPLGYTF.

The J gene is TRBJ2-1, the V gene TRBV20-1. The CDR3 has 14 amino acids. Germline CDR1 reads DFQATT; CDR2 reads SNEGSKA (reference sequence). The CDR3 region is CSARDMGTTNEQFF.

This rearrangement joins TRBV3-1 to TRBJ2-1. CDR1 is LGHDT and CDR2 is YNNKEL in the germline V gene (reference sequence). CDR3 length equals 16 residues. The chain's CDR3 is CASSRLGGSSYNEQFF.

The J gene is TRBJ2-7, the V gene TRBV15. This CDR3 has 14 residues. CDR1 is LNHNV and CDR2 is YYDKDF in the germline V gene (reference sequence). Here the CDR3 reads CSTSGGQGPYEQYF.

The rearrangement links TRBV10-3 to TRBJ1-1; TCRdb gives TRBD1 as the D gene, but with no DNA this cannot be confirmed. The CDR3 spans 13 residues. Germline V gives CDR1 ENHRY, CDR2 SYGVKD. The CDR3 spells CAIGRGSNTEAFF.

The chain combines TRBV18 with TRBJ2-5; TCRdb picks TRBD1, but there is no DNA to check that call. The CDR3 covers 14 residues. Germline loops: CDR1 KGHSH, CDR2 LQKENI. The CDR3 loop reads CASSPSRGEETQYF.

The chain combines TRBV5-6 with TRBJ2-3; TCRdb lists TRBD2, though no DNA is available to test this call. Germline assignment: CDR1 SGHDT and CDR2 YYEEEE. There are 16 residues in the CDR3. CDR3 sequence reads: CASSLLKLAGTDTQYF.

The chain joins TRBV7-6 to TRBJ2-3; checking the TCRdb D call of TRBD1 is not possible without DNA. The CDR3 runs to 16 residues. The germline gives CDR1 SGHVS, CDR2 FNYEAQ. The CDR3 is CASSLRFGQGADTQYF.